This entry lists 26 T cell receptor beta chains sequenced from one sample in a study of CD8+ T cells in alopecia areata. Once RNA had been extracted, it was reverse transcribed into cDNA to act as the sequencing template. TCRdb's table, derived via immunoSEQ multiplex PCR, lists solely in-frame clones and lacks some. Among 90,000 to 130,000 clones listed, approximately 63% were seen once. Sample: CD8+ T cells sorted from blood. These TCRs come from a human donor in good health.

The chain has TRBV12-5 and TRBJ2-5; D might be TRBD2 (6 bases). CDR1 and CDR2 from the germline V gene are LGHNT and FRNRAP. V lost 3 bases and J 4 bases, leaving 9 bases between the germline ends. This CDR3 spans 13 amino acids. The CDR3 loop is CASGFGSPETQYF. The CDR3 DNA reads as TGTGCTAGTGGTTTCGGGAGTCCAGAGACCCAGTACTTC.

This chain connects TRBV5-1 to TRBJ1-2; TRBD1 is a possible D gene (6 bases). Germline V gives CDR1 SGHRS, CDR2 YFSETQ. The V end lost 3 bases, the J end lost 2 bases, and 8 bases lay between the germline ends. CDR3 length: 13 amino acids. The CDR3 protein is CASSWDKNYGYTF. The CDR3 DNA sequence: TGCGCCAGCAGCTGGGACAAGAACTATGGCTACACCTTC. Looking up the rest from reference TRBV5-1 and TRBJ1-2 gives the full variable domain: KAGVTQTPRYLIKTRGQQVTLSCSPISGHRSVSWYQQTPGQGLQFLFEYFSETQRNKGNFPGRFSGRQFSNSRSEMNVSTLELGDSALYLCASSWDKNYGYTFGSGTRLTVV.

This clone occurred a few times. V and J are TRBV13 and TRBJ2-5; D assignment may be TRBD1 or TRBD2 (5 bases each). The germline CDR1 and CDR2 sequences are PRHDT and FYEKMQ (reference sequence). V lost 5 bases and J 5 bases, leaving 12 bases between the germline ends. This CDR3 comprises 13 residues. As DNA, the CDR3 is TGTGCCAGCAGCCCGGGGCTGGGGGAGACCCAGTACTTC. Translation: CASSPGLGETQYF.

The chain links TRBV29-1 to TRBJ1-1, with D unclear. Per the germline V gene, CDR1 is SQVTM and CDR2 is ANQGSEA. The CDR3 has 16 residues. Trimming removed 4 bases from V and 0 bases from J, with 18 bases in between. The CDR3 reads CSVVRGQPNMNTEAFF. The CDR3 DNA follows: TGCAGCGTTGTGCGTGGGCAGCCCAACATGAACACTGAAGCTTTCTTT.

This clone was seen a few times. The chain recombines TRBV30 with TRBJ2-5; 10 bases fit TRBD1. Germline trimming cut 3 bases from V and 5 bases from J; bases unmatched to any gene: 6. The CDR3 sequence is 14 residues long. The germline V gene has CDR1 GTSNPN and CDR2 SVGIG (reference sequence). The CDR3 region is CAWSRTGGLETQYF. For the CDR3, the DNA is TGTGCCTGGAGCCGGACAGGGGGTTTGGAGACCCAGTACTTC.

The J gene is TRBJ2-3, the V gene TRBV19; D ambiguous. CDR3 length: 13 amino acids. Per germline, CDR1 LNHDA and CDR2 SQIVND (reference sequence). The V and J ends lost 4 bases and 4 bases respectively, with 9 bases between them. The CDR3 DNA is TGTGCCAGTAGTACCTTCGGAGCAGATACGCAGTATTTT. It specifies CASSTFGADTQYF.

J is TRBJ2-7 and V is TRBV11-2, with TRBD1 as a possible D gene (6 bases). V was shortened by 7 bases and J by 2 bases, with 15 bases between the two germline ends. The CDR3 sequence is 14 residues long. Per germline, CDR1 SGHAT and CDR2 FQNNGV. The CDR3 coding sequence is TGTGCCAGCACCGGACAGCTTACCACCTACGAGCAGTACTTC. Translation gives CASTGQLTTYEQYF.

The table lists this clone with a few counts. V gene TRBV4-1 combines with J gene TRBJ2-6; D is perhaps TRBD1 or TRBD2 (5 bases each). The V gene lost 0 bases and the J gene lost 1 base, with 13 bases spanning the gap. This CDR3 spans 18 amino acids. CDR1 is MGHRA and CDR2 is YSYEKL in the germline V gene. The CDR3 nucleotides are TGCGCCAGCAGCCAAGATCCAGGGACCCTATCTGGGGCCAACGTCCTGACTTTC. Its translation: CASSQDPGTLSGANVLTF.

This clone was counted only a few times. This chain connects TRBV30 to TRBJ2-1; a possible D gene is TRBD1 (6 bases). V lost 2 bases, J lost 15 bases, and 23 bases lay in between. The germline CDR1 and CDR2 sequences are GTSNPN and SVGIG (reference sequence). This CDR3 is 14 amino acids long. The CDR3 protein is CAWSISPDSPLMFF. For the CDR3, the DNA is TGTGCCTGGAGTATATCTCCGGACAGCCCTCTTATGTTCTTC.

This chain joins TRBV4-1 and TRBJ2-1; TRBD2 matches 9 bases. V dropped 1 base and J dropped 1; count of bases not matched to a gene: 2. CDR3 length equals 16 residues. In germline, CDR1 is MGHRA, CDR2 YSYEKL. The CDR3 loop reads CASSQVLAGSYNEQFF. In DNA form, the CDR3 reads TGCGCCAGCAGCCAAGTTCTAGCGGGGTCCTACAATGAGCAGTTCTTC.

A few counts support this clone. This chain joins TRBV7-9 and TRBJ2-3, with D unclear. The CDR3 has 16 amino acids. V was shortened by 2 bases and J by 5 bases, with 17 bases between the two germline ends. Germline-derived CDR1 and CDR2 are SEHNR and FQNEAQ (reference sequence). DNA for the CDR3: TGTGCCAGCAGCTTAACTTCCGGGTGGAGAGAAGATACGCAGTATTTT. Amino acids: CASSLTSGWREDTQYF.

The rearrangement links TRBV29-1 to TRBJ2-3; D unresolved. There are 10 residues in the CDR3. Germline V gives CDR1 SQVTM, CDR2 ANQGSEA. V was pared by 6 bases and J by 2 bases, with 3 bases between. In DNA, the CDR3 is TGCAGCGTCGTCACAGATACGCAGTATTTT. As protein: CSVVTDTQYF.

V is TRBV4-2 and J is TRBJ2-5; 11 nucleotides line up with TRBD2. J gave up 2 bases and V 5 bases, and 4 bases lay outside the gene matches. Germline V lookup: CDR1 LGHNA, CDR2 YNFKEQ. This CDR3 has 15 residues. This chain's CDR3 is CASSLTSGVQETQYF. As DNA, the CDR3 is TGTGCCAGCAGCTTGACTAGCGGGGTTCAAGAGACCCAGTACTTC.

V and J are TRBV5-6 and TRBJ1-3; D is ambiguous. Germline values: CDR1 SGHDT, CDR2 YYEEEE. Trimming removed 0 bases at V and 4 bases at J, with 20 bases between. CDR3 length equals 18 residues. The CDR3 DNA is TGTGCCAGCAGCTTGGGGAGGCTCCAAACCGGGCGAGGAAACACCATATATTTT. It translates to CASSLGRLQTGRGNTIYF. The complete variable domain, with remaining parts taken from reference TRBV5-6 and TRBJ1-3, reads DAGVTQSPTHLIKTRGQQVTLRCSPKSGHDTVSWYQQALGQGPQFIFQYYEEEERQRGNFPDRFSGHQFPNYSSELNVNALLLGDSALYLCASSLGRLQTGRGNTIYFGEGSWLTVV.

The gene calls are TRBV28 and TRBJ2-2, with D tentatively TRBD2 (5 bases). The germline CDR1 and CDR2 sequences are MDHEN and SYDVKM. The CDR3 extends over 14 amino acids. The V gene lost 6 bases and the J gene lost 0 bases, with 8 bases spanning the gap. The CDR3 loop reads CASSLRANTGELFF. The CDR3, as DNA: TGTGCCAGCAGCCTGCGGGCGAACACCGGGGAGCTGTTTTTT.

The chain links TRBV6-5 to TRBJ1-2; no definite D call. Trimming removed 6 bases from V and 2 bases from J, with 10 bases in between. CDR3 size: 13 residues. CDR1 MNHEY and CDR2 SVGAGI come from the germline V gene. The CDR3 DNA is TGTGCCAGCAGCCCGGACGGGAACTATGGCTACACCTTC. Amino acids: CASSPDGNYGYTF.

The rearrangement uses TRBV29-1 and TRBJ2-3; 9 nucleotides agree with TRBD2. The germline CDR1 and CDR2 sequences are SQVTM and ANQGSEA. J lost 6 bases, V lost 2 bases, and 0 bases had no gene match. The CDR3 runs to 12 residues. The CDR3 protein is CSVESGGDTQYF. CDR3 bases: TGCAGCGTTGAAAGCGGGGGGGATACGCAGTATTTT.

V is TRBV5-1 and J is TRBJ2-2, with D unclear. The CDR3 loop spans 15 amino acids. V was clipped by 4 bases and J by 8 bases, with 18 bases between them. CDR1 and CDR2 from the germline V gene are SGHRS and YFSETQ. In DNA, the CDR3 is TGCGCCAGCAGCCAGAAAGTCGCGTCGGCGGGGGAGCTGTTTTTT. This codes for CASSQKVASAGELFF. The variable domain in full, completed from reference TRBV5-1 and TRBJ2-2, reads KAGVTQTPRYLIKTRGQQVTLSCSPISGHRSVSWYQQTPGQGLQFLFEYFSETQRNKGNFPGRFSGRQFSNSRSEMNVSTLELGDSALYLCASSQKVASAGELFFGEGSRLTVL.

This sequence joins TRBV11-2 and TRBJ2-2, with 10 bases lining up with TRBD2. The length of the CDR3 is 15 residues. Looked up from germline, CDR1 is SGHAT and CDR2 is FQNNGV. The trim removed 2 bases at V and 7 bases at J, leaving 4 bases unmatched. This chain's CDR3 is CASSLSGGAGGELFF. The CDR3 DNA is TGTGCCAGCAGCTTAAGCGGGGGGGCCGGCGGGGAGCTGTTTTTT.

The gene calls are TRBV2 and TRBJ1-2, with 7 nucleotides matching TRBD1. The V and J ends lost 9 bases and 1 base, in that order; junction bases with no gene match: 2. This CDR3 is 12 amino acids long. CDR1 and CDR2 from the germline V gene are SNHLY and FYNNEI. This CDR3 is CASGTVNYGYTF. CDR3 bases: TGTGCCAGTGGGACAGTTAACTATGGCTACACCTTC.

The rearrangement joins TRBV9 to TRBJ2-7; 11 bases map to TRBD2. V lost 3 bases to trimming and J lost 7 bases; unmatched junction nucleotides: 9. The CDR3 has 15 residues. Germline lookup yields CDR1 SGDLS and CDR2 YYNGEE. In nucleotides, the CDR3 is TGTGCCAGCAGCGCCTTAGCGGGGGGGCCGGATGAGCAGTACTTC. This sequence encodes CASSALAGGPDEQYF.

The chain carries TRBV28 and TRBJ2-3, with TRBD1 matching over 10 bases. The V gene end was trimmed by 6 bases and the J gene end by 0 bases; junction bases not matched to a gene: 3. Germline-derived CDR1 and CDR2 are MDHEN and SYDVKM. The CDR3 sequence is 15 residues long. The CDR3 DNA reads TGTGCCAGCAGAGGGACAGGGGCTAGCACAGATACGCAGTATTTT. Its translation is CASRGTGASTDTQYF.

Details on this clone: This CDR3 is also generated by other DNA sequences in the sample. This rearrangement joins TRBV5-1 to TRBJ2-7, with D unresolved. This CDR3 is built from 13 residues. The germline V and J ends were trimmed by 4 bases and 3 bases, with 11 bases remaining between them. CDR1 is SGHRS and CDR2 is YFSETQ in the germline V gene. DNA for the CDR3: TGCGCCAGCAGCCTTACCTCAGGCTACGAGCAGTACTTC. The encoded protein is CASSLTSGYEQYF.

The genes are TRBV15 and TRBJ1-3, with 7 bases lining up with TRBD1. Trimming removed 4 bases from V and 0 bases from J; junction bases left unmatched: 6. Germline-derived CDR1 and CDR2 are LNHNV and YYDKDF (reference sequence). The CDR3 spans 16 residues. The CDR3 region has the DNA TGTGCCACCAGCACTTCACGACAGGGCTCTGGAAACACCATATATTTT. Translation: CATSTSRQGSGNTIYF.

This chain connects TRBV2 to TRBJ2-1, with D unclear. V shed 3 bases and J shed 3 bases, with 15 bases lying between them. The CDR3 length is 16 residues. The V gene's germline CDR1 is SNHLY and CDR2 FYNNEI. The CDR3 DNA reads as TGTGCCAGCAGTGACCCCCGATATGCGGACTACAATGAGCAGTTCTTC. It encodes CASSDPRYADYNEQFF.

This clone appeared a few times. CDR3 amino acids: CASTPGQTYGYTF. The CDR3 DNA reads as TGTGCCAGCACCCCCGGACAGACGTATGGCTACACCTTC. This chain uses TRBV7-9 with TRBJ1-2; the D gene is possibly TRBD1 (6 bases). V shed 7 bases and J shed 5 bases, with 14 bases lying between them. Germline V CDR1 and CDR2: SEHNR, FQNEAQ (reference sequence). The CDR3 is made up of 13 amino acids.